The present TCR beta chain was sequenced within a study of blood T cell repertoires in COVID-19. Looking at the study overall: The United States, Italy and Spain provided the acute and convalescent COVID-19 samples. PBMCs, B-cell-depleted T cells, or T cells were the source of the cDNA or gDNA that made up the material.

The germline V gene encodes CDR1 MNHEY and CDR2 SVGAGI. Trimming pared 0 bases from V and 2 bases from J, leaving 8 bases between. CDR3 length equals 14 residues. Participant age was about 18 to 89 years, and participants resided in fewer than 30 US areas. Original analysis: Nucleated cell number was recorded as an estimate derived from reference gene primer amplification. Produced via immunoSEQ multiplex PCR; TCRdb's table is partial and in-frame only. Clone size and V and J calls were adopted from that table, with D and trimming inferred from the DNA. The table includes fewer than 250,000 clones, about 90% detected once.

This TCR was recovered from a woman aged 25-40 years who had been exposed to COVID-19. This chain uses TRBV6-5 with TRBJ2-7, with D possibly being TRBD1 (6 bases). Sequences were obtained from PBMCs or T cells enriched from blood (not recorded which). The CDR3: CASSYSGTPYEQYF. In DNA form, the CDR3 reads TGTGCCAGCAGTTACTCGGGGACACCCTACGAGCAGTACTTC.